This is a list of T cell receptor beta chains from one sample in a study of post-analysis software for immune sequencing data. Each CDR3 protein is one row after TCRdb ran MiXCR on the PCR reads. In the table there are roughly 600,000 distinct CDR3 sequences, about 40% of which are singletons. Sequences were obtained from blood. The receptor source for this set is a girl aged 10-17 years with multiple sclerosis. CDR3s include the opening cysteine and the closing phenylalanine or tryptophan. The order of the fields is J gene, clone size, V gene, D gene, CDR3 DNA, CDR3 protein. A D gene is named only where the DNA matches it firmly. Some rows have no size entry. The others give once, few or many, or a class for an expanded clone.

J gene: TRBJ1-1; clone size: -; V gene: TRBV3-1; D gene: -; CDR3 DNA: TGTGCCAGCAGCCAGCTGGGAACGAACACTGAAGCTTTCTTT; CDR3 protein: CASSQLGTNTEAFF
J gene: TRBJ1-2; clone size: -; V gene: TRBV6-5; D gene: TRBD1; CDR3 DNA: TGTGCCAGCAGTTACTCGACGTTAGGACAGGGGAAACGCGGCTATGGCTACACCTTC; CDR3 protein: CASSYSTLGQGKRGYGYTF
J gene: TRBJ2-1; clone size: -; V gene: TRBV5-1; D gene: -; CDR3 DNA: TGCGCCAGCAGCACAGGACCGGTAGGCAATGAGCAGTTCTTC; CDR3 protein: CASSTGPVGNEQFF
J gene: TRBJ2-3; clone size: -; V gene: TRBV4-1; D gene: -; CDR3 DNA: TGCGCCAGCAGCCAGGACCCTCTCCCAGATACGCAGTATTTT; CDR3 protein: CASSQDPLPDTQYF
J gene: TRBJ2-2; clone size: -; V gene: TRBV29-1; D gene: -; CDR3 DNA: TGCAGCGTTTCCGGTCCGAACACCGGGGAGCTGTTTTTT; CDR3 protein: CSVSGPNTGELFF
J gene: TRBJ1-4; clone size: few; V gene: TRBV6-1; D gene: -; CDR3 DNA: TGTGCCAGCCGCGTGGGACACCGAAGTACAACTAATGAAAAACTGTTTTTT; CDR3 protein: CASRVGHRSTTNEKLFF
J gene: TRBJ2-7; clone size: -; V gene: TRBV5-1; D gene: -; CDR3 DNA: TGCGCCAGCAGCTCCTTTAGCGAGCAGTACTTC; CDR3 protein: CASSSFSEQYF
J gene: TRBJ2-7; clone size: -; V gene: TRBV6-5; D gene: -; CDR3 DNA: TGTGCCAGCAAGAGGGGGACTACCTCCTACGAGCAGTACTTC; CDR3 protein: CASKRGTTSYEQYF
J gene: TRBJ2-7; clone size: -; V gene: TRBV7-2; D gene: TRBD2; CDR3 DNA: TGTGCCAGCAGCTTAGCGCAACTAGCGACCTACGAGCAGTACTTC; CDR3 protein: CASSLAQLATYEQYF
J gene: TRBJ1-5; clone size: -; V gene: TRBV27; D gene: -; CDR3 DNA: TGTGCCAGCAGCCCCGGAGGGCGGCCCCAGCATTTT; CDR3 protein: CASSPGGRPQHF
J gene: TRBJ2-5; clone size: -; V gene: TRBV20-1; D gene: TRBD1; CDR3 DNA: TGCAGTGCGTCGCCGGGACAGATGGAGACCCAGTACTTC; CDR3 protein: CSASPGQMETQYF
J gene: TRBJ2-1; clone size: few; V gene: TRBV4-1; D gene: -; CDR3 DNA: TGCGCCAGCAGCCAAGAGGGGGGAGCGCCAGGGTATGAGCAGTTCTTC; CDR3 protein: CASSQEGGAPGYEQFF
J gene: TRBJ2-7; clone size: -; V gene: TRBV7-6; D gene: -; CDR3 DNA: TGTGCCAGCAGCTTGACGGGAGAGGAGAACGAGCAGTACTTC; CDR3 protein: CASSLTGEENEQYF
J gene: TRBJ1-2; clone size: few; V gene: TRBV20-1; D gene: -; CDR3 DNA: TGCAGTGCTAGACCTCACCCCTATGGCTACACCTTC; CDR3 protein: CSARPHPYGYTF
J gene: TRBJ1-2; clone size: -; V gene: TRBV7-2; D gene: -; CDR3 DNA: TGTGCCAGCAGCCCCGGGGCCACACCGTATGGCTACACCTTC; CDR3 protein: CASSPGATPYGYTF
J gene: TRBJ2-1; clone size: few; V gene: TRBV5-1; D gene: -; CDR3 DNA: TGCGCCAGCAGCGGGACTCGTGAGGAGTTCTTC; CDR3 protein: CASSGTREEFF
J gene: TRBJ2-7; clone size: -; V gene: TRBV10-3; D gene: -; CDR3 DNA: TGTGCCATCCGGACCGGGGTTCCTTACGAGCAGTACTTC; CDR3 protein: CAIRTGVPYEQYF
J gene: TRBJ2-1; clone size: -; V gene: TRBV3-1; D gene: TRBD1; CDR3 DNA: TGTGCCAGCAGCCAAGATTGGGGGACAGGTTACAATGAGCAGTTCTTC; CDR3 protein: CASSQDWGTGYNEQFF
J gene: TRBJ2-7; clone size: many; V gene: TRBV12-3/TRBV12-4; D gene: -; CDR3 DNA: TGTGCCAGTTCCAGAGGACTGAGCTCCTACGAGCAGTACTTC; CDR3 protein: CASSRGLSSYEQYF
J gene: TRBJ2-1; clone size: few; V gene: TRBV20-1; D gene: TRBD2; CDR3 DNA: TGCAGTGCCCGGACCCGCGACGGGAGGGCCCTCGATGAGCAGTTCTTC; CDR3 protein: CSARTRDGRALDEQFF
J gene: TRBJ1-1; clone size: -; V gene: TRBV6-6; D gene: -; CDR3 DNA: TGTGCCAGCAGTTCGTCGGACGTCACTGAAGCTTTCTTT; CDR3 protein: CASSSSDVTEAFF
J gene: TRBJ2-5; clone size: few; V gene: TRBV10-3; D gene: TRBD2; CDR3 DNA: TGTGCCATCAGTGAGTCAACTAGCGGGATGGAGACCCAGTACTTC; CDR3 protein: CAISESTSGMETQYF
J gene: TRBJ1-2; clone size: -; V gene: TRBV6-5; D gene: TRBD1; CDR3 DNA: TGTGCCAGCAGTTACTCCGGACAGGGGGCTGGTGGCTACACCTTC; CDR3 protein: CASSYSGQGAGGYTF
J gene: TRBJ2-7; clone size: -; V gene: TRBV7-9; D gene: TRBD1; CDR3 DNA: TGTGCCAGCAATCCCAGGGGGACGTACGAGCAGTACTTC; CDR3 protein: CASNPRGTYEQYF
J gene: TRBJ2-1; clone size: few; V gene: TRBV6-6; D gene: -; CDR3 DNA: TGTGCCAGCAGTTACTCGCCTTCGAGCTCCTACAATGAGCAGTTCTTC; CDR3 protein: CASSYSPSSSYNEQFF
J gene: TRBJ2-1; clone size: -; V gene: TRBV29-1; D gene: -; CDR3 DNA: TGCAGCGGTTACCTGGGCAATGAGCAGTTCTTC; CDR3 protein: CSGYLGNEQFF
J gene: TRBJ2-5; clone size: once; V gene: TRBV7-6; D gene: TRBD2; CDR3 DNA: TGTGCCAGCAGCTTAGGGGGAGGGACTAGCGCGCAGTACTTC; CDR3 protein: CASSLGGGTSAQYF
J gene: TRBJ1-5; clone size: -; V gene: TRBV20-1; D gene: -; CDR3 DNA: TGCAGTGCTAGAGAGGCGGTCGGGCAGCCCCAGCATTTT; CDR3 protein: CSAREAVGQPQHF
J gene: TRBJ2-7; clone size: -; V gene: TRBV11-3; D gene: -; CDR3 DNA: TGTGCCAGCAGCCTTGGACAGTCGTTCCAGCAGTACTTC; CDR3 protein: CASSLGQSFQQYF
J gene: TRBJ2-5; clone size: -; V gene: TRBV29-1; D gene: TRBD1; CDR3 DNA: TGCAGCGTGGAGACCGGGACAGAAGAGACCCAGTACTTC; CDR3 protein: CSVETGTEETQYF
J gene: TRBJ2-3; clone size: -; V gene: TRBV24-1; D gene: TRBD1; CDR3 DNA: TGTGCCACCAGTGCAGGACAGGCTAGCACAGATACGCAGTATTTT; CDR3 protein: CATSAGQASTDTQYF
J gene: TRBJ2-4; clone size: -; V gene: TRBV10-3; D gene: TRBD1; CDR3 DNA: TGTGCCATCAGTGGGGCGACAGGGAGCATTCAGTACTTC; CDR3 protein: CAISGATGSIQYF
J gene: TRBJ1-1; clone size: -; V gene: TRBV20-1; D gene: -; CDR3 DNA: TGCAGTGCTAGAGACTGGGAAGAGAACACTGAAGCTTTCTTT; CDR3 protein: CSARDWEENTEAFF
J gene: TRBJ2-3; clone size: few; V gene: TRBV12-3/TRBV12-4; D gene: -; CDR3 DNA: TGTGCCAGCAGTTTAGTGTCAGACACAGATACGCAGTATTTT; CDR3 protein: CASSLVSDTDTQYF
J gene: TRBJ1-2; clone size: -; V gene: TRBV20-1; D gene: -; CDR3 DNA: TGCAGTGCTAGAGATGGATTAGGGGGGAACTATGGCTACACCTTC; CDR3 protein: CSARDGLGGNYGYTF
J gene: TRBJ2-7; clone size: -; V gene: TRBV7-9; D gene: -; CDR3 DNA: TGTGCCAGCAGCTCACTGGTGGAGCAGTATTTC; CDR3 protein: CASSSLVEQYF
J gene: TRBJ2-7; clone size: -; V gene: TRBV10-2; D gene: TRBD1; CDR3 DNA: TGCGCCAGCAGTGATCCAGGACAGGGGAGCTCCTACGAGCAGTACTTC; CDR3 protein: CASSDPGQGSSYEQYF
J gene: TRBJ1-2; clone size: -; V gene: TRBV20-1; D gene: -; CDR3 DNA: TGCAGTGCTAGTGTTAAGGGGTCCCCCAGGGTCGGTAAATACTATGGCTACACCTTC; CDR3 protein: CSASVKGSPRVGKYYGYTF
J gene: TRBJ2-7; clone size: few; V gene: TRBV29-1; D gene: -; CDR3 DNA: TGCAGCGTAACGGACCTCTACGAGCAGTACTTC; CDR3 protein: CSVTDLYEQYF
J gene: TRBJ2-1; clone size: few; V gene: TRBV7-8; D gene: TRBD2; CDR3 DNA: TGTGCCAGCAGCTTAGCATACAGCGGGGCTTACAATGAGCAGTTCTTC; CDR3 protein: CASSLAYSGAYNEQFF
J gene: TRBJ1-1; clone size: -; V gene: TRBV3-1; D gene: -; CDR3 DNA: TGTGCCAGCAGCTTCTGGGTTCTGAACACTGAAGCTTTCTTT; CDR3 protein: CASSFWVLNTEAFF